This T cell receptor (beta chain) was identified during a study of CD8+ T cells in alopecia areata. Findings of the study overall: Throughout tofacitinib, many expanded lesional clones continued to persist in scalp and blood. In lesional scalp, particularly from alopecia totalis/universalis, clonality was higher than in normal scalp.

Turning to this clone: Its antigen is still unknown.

Treatment specified: oral pan-JAK inhibitor, 5-10 mg twice daily. Obtained from alopecia areata patients were lesional scalp punch biopsies along with peripheral blood. V was cut by 0 bases and J by 9 bases, with 19 bases left in between. Germline V gene sequence: CDR1 SGHRS, CDR2 YFSETQ. CDR3 length: 16 amino acids. As the sequencing template, cDNA was produced by extracting RNA and reverse transcribing it. The protocol was immunoSEQ multiplex PCR, while the TCRdb copy is restricted to in-frame clones and leaves out a portion. Of around 300,000 clones listed, about 62% are singletons. The specimen was CD4+ T cells sorted from blood, collected around week 54, from a patient treated with tofacitinib. The sequence was obtained from a human donor with alopecia areata. This chain links TRBV5-1 with TRBJ2-1; a weak D match, TRBD2 (7 bases). CDR3 sequence reads: CASSLATGGLFAEQFF. CDR3 nucleotides: TGCGCCAGCAGCTTGGCCACGGGGGGCCTTTTCGCTGAGCAGTTCTTC.